Listed here is a single TCR beta chain. This entry is derived from a study of control samples from healthy donors and cancer patients. The CDR3 covers 13 residues. Germline values: CDR1 MDHEN, CDR2 SYDVKM. V shed 7 bases and J shed 2 bases, with 8 bases lying between them. Using immunoSEQ multiplex PCR, the repertoire was profiled, and TCRdb retains in-frame clones only, with some absent. This sample yields 150,000 to 200,000 clones, of which around 90% are seen a single time; 1.2% to 1.5% belongs to the top ten. This receptor was taken from a woman aged 45-65 years in good health. Material: blood. The rearrangement joins TRBV28 to TRBJ2-2; D is perhaps TRBD1 (6 bases). This chain's CDR3 is CASMGHNTGELFF. DNA for the CDR3: TGTGCCAGCATGGGACACAACACCGGGGAGCTGTTTTTT.